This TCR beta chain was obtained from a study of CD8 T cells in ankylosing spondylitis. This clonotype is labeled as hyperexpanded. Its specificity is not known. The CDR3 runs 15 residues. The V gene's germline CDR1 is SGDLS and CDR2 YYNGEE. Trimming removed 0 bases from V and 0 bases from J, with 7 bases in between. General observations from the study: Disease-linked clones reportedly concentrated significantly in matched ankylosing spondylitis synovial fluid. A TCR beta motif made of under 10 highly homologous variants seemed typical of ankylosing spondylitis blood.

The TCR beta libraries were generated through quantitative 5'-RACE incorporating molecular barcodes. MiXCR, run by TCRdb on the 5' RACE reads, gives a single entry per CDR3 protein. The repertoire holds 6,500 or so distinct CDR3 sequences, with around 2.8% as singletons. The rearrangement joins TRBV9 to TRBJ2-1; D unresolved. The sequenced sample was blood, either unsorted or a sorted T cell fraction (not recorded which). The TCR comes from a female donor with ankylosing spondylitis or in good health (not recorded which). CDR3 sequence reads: CASSVDISSYNEQFF. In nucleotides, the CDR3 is TGTGCCAGCAGCGTAGACATTAGCTCCTACAATGAGCAGTTCTTC.